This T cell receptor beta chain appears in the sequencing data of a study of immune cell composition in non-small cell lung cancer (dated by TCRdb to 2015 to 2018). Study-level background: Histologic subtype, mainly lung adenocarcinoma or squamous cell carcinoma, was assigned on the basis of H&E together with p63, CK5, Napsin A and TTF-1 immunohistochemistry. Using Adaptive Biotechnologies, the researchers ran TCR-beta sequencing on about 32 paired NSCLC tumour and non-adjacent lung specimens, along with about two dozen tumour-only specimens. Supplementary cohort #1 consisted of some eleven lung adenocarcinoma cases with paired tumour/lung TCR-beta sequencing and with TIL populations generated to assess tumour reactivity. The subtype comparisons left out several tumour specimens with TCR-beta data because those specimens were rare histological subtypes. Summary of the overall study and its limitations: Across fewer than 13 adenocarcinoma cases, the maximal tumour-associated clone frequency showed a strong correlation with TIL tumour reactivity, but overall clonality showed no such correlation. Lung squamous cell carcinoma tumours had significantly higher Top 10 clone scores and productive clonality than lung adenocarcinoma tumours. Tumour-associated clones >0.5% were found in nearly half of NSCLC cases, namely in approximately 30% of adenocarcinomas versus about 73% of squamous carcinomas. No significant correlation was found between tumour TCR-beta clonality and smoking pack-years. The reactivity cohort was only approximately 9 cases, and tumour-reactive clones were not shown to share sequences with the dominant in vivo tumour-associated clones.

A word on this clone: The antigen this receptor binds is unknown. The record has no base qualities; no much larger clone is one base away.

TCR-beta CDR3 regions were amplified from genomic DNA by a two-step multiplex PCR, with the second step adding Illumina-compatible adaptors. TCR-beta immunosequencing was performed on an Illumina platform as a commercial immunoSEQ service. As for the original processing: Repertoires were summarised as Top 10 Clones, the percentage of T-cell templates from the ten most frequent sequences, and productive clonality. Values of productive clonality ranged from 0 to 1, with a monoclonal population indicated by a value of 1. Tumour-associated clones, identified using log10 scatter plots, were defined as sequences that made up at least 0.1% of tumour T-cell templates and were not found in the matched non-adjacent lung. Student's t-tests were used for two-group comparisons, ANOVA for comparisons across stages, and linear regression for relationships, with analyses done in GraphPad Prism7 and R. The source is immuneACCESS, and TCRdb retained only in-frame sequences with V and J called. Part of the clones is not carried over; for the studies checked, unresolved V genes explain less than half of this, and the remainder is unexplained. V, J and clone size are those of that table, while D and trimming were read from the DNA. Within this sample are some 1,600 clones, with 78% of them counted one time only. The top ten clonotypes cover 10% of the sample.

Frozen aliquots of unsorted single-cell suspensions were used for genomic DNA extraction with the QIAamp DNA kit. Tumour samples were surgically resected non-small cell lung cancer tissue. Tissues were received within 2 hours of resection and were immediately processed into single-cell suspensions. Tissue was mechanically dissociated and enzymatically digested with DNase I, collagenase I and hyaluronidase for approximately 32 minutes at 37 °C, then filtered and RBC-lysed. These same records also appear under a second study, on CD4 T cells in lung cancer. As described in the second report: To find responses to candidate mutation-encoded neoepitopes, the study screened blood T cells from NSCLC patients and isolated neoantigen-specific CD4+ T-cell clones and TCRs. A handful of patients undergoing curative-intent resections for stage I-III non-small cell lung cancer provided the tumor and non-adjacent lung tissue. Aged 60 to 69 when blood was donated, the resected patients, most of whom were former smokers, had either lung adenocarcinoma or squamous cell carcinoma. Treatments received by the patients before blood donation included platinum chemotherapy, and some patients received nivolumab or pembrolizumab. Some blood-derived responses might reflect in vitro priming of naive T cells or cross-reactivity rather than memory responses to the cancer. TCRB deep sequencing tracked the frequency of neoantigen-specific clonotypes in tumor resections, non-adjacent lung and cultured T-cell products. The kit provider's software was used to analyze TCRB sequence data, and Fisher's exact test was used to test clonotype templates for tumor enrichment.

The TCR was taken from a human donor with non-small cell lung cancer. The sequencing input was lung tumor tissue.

The CDR3 loop reads CASSLDRGSEKLFF. The sequenced DNA is TGTGCCAGCAGCCTCGACAGGGGAAGTGAAAAACTGTTTTTT. The V and J segments used are TRBV7-2 and TRBJ1-4; the central 8 bases match TRBD1. Measured from the cysteine to the phenylalanine, the CDR3 is 14 residues long. The CDR3 DNA has 42 bases and is translated from base 1. Taken from the germline V gene, the CDR1 and CDR2 loops are SGHTA and FQGNSA. V has 5 bases trimmed and J has 7 bases trimmed; junction bases matching no gene number 6.